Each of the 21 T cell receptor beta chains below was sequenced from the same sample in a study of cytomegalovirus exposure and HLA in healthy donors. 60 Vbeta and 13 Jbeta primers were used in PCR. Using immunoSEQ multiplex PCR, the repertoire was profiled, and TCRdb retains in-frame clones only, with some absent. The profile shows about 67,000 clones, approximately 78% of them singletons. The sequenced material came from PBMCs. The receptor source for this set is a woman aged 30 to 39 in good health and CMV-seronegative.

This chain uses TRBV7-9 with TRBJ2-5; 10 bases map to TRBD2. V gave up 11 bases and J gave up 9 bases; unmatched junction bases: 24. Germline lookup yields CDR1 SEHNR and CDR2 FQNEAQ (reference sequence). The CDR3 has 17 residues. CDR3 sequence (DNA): TGTGCCCCTAAGACCAGCGGGGGGGCGAAAATTGGGGAGGCCCAGTACTTC. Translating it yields CAPKTSGGAKIGEAQYF.

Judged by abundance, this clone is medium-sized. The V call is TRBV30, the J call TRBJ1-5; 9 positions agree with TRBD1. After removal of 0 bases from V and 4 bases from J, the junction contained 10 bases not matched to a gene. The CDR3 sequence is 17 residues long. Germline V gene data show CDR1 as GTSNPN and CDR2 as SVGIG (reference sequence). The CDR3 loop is CAWSVGRTGARNQPQHF. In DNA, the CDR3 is TGTGCCTGGAGTGTAGGGAGGACAGGGGCCCGAAATCAGCCCCAGCATTTT. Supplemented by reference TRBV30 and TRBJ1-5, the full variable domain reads SQTIHQWPATLVQPVGSPLSLECTVEGTSNPNLYWYRQAAGRGLQLLFYSVGIGQISSEVPQNLSASRPQDRQFILSSKKLLLSDSGFYLCAWSVGRTGARNQPQHFGDGTRLSIL.

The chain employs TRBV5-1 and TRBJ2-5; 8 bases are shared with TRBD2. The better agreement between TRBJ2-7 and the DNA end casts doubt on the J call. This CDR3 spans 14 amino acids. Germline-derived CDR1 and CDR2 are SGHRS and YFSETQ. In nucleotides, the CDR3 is TGCGCCAGCAGCTCCCGGGAGGGGGCCTACGAGCAGTACTTC. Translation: CASSSREGAYEQYF.

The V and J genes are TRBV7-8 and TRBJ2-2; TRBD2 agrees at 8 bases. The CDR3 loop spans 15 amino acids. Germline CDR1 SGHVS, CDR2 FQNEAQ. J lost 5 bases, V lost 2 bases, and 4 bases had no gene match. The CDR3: CASSLKAGVTGELFF. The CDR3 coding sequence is TGTGCCAGCAGCTTAAAAGCGGGGGTAACCGGGGAGCTGTTTTTT.

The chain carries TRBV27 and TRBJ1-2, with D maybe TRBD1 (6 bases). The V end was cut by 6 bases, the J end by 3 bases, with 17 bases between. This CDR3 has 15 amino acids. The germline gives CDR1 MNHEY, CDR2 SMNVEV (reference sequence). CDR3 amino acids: CASSPLSDRHYGYTF. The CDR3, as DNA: TGTGCCAGCAGCCCCCTCTCGGACAGACACTATGGCTACACCTTC.

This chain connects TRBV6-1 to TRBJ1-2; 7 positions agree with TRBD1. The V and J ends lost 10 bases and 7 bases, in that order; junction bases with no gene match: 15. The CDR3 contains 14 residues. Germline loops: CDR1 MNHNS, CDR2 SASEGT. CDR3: CATLEYDRERGYTF. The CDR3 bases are TGTGCCACCCTTGAATATGACAGGGAGCGTGGCTACACCTTC.

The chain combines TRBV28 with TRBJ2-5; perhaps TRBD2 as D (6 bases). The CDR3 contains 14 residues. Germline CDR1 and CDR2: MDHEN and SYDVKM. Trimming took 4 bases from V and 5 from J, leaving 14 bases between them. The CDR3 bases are TGTGCCAGCAGTTCGGGACTCGTAAAGGAGACCCAGTACTTC. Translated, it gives CASSSGLVKETQYF.

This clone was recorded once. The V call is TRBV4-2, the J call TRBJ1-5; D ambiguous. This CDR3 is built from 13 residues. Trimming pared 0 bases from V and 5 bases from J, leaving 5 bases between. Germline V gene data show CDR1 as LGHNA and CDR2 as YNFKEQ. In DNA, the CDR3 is TGTGCCAGCAGCCAAGATCTGTATCAGCCCCAGCATTTT. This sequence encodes CASSQDLYQPQHF.

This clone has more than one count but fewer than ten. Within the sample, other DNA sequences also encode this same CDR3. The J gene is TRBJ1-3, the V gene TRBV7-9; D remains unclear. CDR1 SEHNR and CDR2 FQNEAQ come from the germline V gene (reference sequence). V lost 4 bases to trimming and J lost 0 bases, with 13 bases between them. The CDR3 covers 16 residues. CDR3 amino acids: CASSSPQHYSGNTIYF. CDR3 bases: TGTGCCAGCAGCTCTCCTCAACACTACTCTGGAAACACCATATATTTT. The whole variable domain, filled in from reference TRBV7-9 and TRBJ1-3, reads DTGVSQNPRHKITKRGQNVTFRCDPISEHNRLYWYRQTLGQGPEFLTYFQNEAQLEKSRLLSDRFSAERPKGSFSTLEIQRTEQGDSAMYLCASSSPQHYSGNTIYFGEGSWLTVV.

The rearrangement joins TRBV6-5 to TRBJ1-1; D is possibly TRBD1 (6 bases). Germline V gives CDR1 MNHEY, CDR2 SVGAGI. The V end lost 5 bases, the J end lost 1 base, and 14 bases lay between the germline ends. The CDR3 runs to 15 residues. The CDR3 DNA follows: TGTGCCAGCAGTCCTACTGAGACAGGGAACACTGAAGCTTTCTTT. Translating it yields CASSPTETGNTEAFF.

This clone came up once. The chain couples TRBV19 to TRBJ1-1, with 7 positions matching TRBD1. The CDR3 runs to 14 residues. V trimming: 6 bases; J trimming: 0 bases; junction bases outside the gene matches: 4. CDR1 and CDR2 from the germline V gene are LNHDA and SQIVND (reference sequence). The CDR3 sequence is CASSMGTVNTEAFF. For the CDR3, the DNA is TGTGCCAGTAGCATGGGGACAGTGAACACTGAAGCTTTCTTT. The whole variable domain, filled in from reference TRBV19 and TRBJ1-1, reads DGGITQSPKYLFRKEGQNVTLSCEQNLNHDAMYWYRQDPGQGLRLIYYSQIVNDFQKGDIAEGYSVSREKKESFPLTVTSAQKNPTAFYLCASSMGTVNTEAFFGQGTRLTVV.

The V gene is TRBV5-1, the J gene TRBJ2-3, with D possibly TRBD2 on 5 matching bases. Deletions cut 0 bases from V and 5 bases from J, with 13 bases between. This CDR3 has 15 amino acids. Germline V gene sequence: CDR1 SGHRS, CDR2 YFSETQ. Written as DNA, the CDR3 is TGCGCCAGCAGCTTGGACGTCGGGGAGATAGATACGCAGTATTTT. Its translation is CASSLDVGEIDTQYF.

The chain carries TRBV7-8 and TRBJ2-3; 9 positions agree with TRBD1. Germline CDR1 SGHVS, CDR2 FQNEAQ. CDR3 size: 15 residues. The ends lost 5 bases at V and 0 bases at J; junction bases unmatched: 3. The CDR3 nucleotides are TGTGCCAGCAGCCCCGACAGGGGGAGCACAGATACGCAGTATTTT. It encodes CASSPDRGSTDTQYF. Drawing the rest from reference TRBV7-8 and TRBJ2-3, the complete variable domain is GAGVSQSPRYKVAKRGQDVALRCDPISGHVSLFWYQQALGQGPEFLTYFQNEAQLDKSGLPSDRFFAERPEGSVSTLKIQRTQQEDSAVYLCASSPDRGSTDTQYFGPGTRLTVL.

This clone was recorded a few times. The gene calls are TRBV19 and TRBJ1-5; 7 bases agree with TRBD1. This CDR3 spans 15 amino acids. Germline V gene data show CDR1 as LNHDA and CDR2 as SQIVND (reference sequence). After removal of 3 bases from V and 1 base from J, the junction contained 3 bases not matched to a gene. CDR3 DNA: TGTGCCAGTAGTATCGACAGGGAGAGCAATCAGCCCCAGCATTTT. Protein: CASSIDRESNQPQHF. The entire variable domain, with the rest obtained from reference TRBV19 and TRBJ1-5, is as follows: DGGITQSPKYLFRKEGQNVTLSCEQNLNHDAMYWYRQDPGQGLRLIYYSQIVNDFQKGDIAEGYSVSREKKESFPLTVTSAQKNPTAFYLCASSIDRESNQPQHFGDGTRLSIL.

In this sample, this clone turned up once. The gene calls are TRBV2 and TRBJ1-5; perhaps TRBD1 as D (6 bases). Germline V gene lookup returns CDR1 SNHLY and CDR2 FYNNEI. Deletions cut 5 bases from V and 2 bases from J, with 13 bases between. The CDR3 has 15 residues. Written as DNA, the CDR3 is TGTGCCAGCAGTACCACAGGGAAAGGCAATCAGCCCCAGCATTTT. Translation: CASSTTGKGNQPQHF.

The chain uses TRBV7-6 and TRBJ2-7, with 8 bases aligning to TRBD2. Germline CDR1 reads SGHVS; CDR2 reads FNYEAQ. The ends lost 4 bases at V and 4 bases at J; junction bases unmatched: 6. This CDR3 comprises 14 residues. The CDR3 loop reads CASSSGGRGYEQYF. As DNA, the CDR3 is TGTGCCAGCAGCTCGGGGGGGAGAGGTTACGAGCAGTACTTC.

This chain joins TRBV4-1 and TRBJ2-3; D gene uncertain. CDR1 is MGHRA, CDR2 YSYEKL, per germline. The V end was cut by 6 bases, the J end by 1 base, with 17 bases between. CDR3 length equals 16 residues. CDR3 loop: CASRPLAGSGTDTQYF. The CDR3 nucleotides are TGCGCCAGCAGACCCCTCGCAGGCTCGGGCACAGATACGCAGTATTTT.

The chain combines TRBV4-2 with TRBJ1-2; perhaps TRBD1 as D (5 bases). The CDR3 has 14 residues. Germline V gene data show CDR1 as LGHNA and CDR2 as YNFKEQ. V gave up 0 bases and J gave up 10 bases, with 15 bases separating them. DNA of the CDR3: TGTGCCAGCAGCCAAGAATGGGCGGGGGAAGACTACACCTTC. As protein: CASSQEWAGEDYTF.

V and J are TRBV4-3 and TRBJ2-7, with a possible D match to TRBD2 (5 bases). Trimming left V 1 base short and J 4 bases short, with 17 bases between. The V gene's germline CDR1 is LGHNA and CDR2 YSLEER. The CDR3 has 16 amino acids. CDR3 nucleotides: TGCGCCAGCAGCCAAGCTGCGGGCGTCGGCCTATACGAGCAGTACTTC. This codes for CASSQAAGVGLYEQYF.

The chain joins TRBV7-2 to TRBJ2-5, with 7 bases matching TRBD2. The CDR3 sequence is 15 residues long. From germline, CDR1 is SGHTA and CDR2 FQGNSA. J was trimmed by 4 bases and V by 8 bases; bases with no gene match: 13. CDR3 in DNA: TGTGCCAGCTCCTCCTGGTGGGGGGGAGGAGAGACCCAGTACTTC. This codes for CASSSWWGGGETQYF.

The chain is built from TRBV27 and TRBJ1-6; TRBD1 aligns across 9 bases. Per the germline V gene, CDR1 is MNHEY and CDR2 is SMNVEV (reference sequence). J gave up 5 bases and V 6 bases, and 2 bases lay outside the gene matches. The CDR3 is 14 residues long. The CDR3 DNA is TGTGCCAGCAGGAGGACAGGGGATAATTCACCCCTCCACTTT. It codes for CASRRTGDNSPLHF.